A single sample is the source of the 10 T cell receptor beta chains below, sequenced in a study of cytomegalovirus exposure and HLA in healthy donors. Primers included in the PCR were 60 Vbeta and 13 Jbeta primers. TCRdb's copy holds only in-frame clones and misses some; the assay was immunoSEQ multiplex PCR. The sample lists 120,000 to 150,000 clones, 75% to 80% occurring once. Sequenced: PBMCs. Every receptor here comes from a man younger than 35 in good health and CMV-seronegative.

This clone appeared a few times. The chain recombines TRBV28 with TRBJ2-7; TRBD1 aligns across 10 bases. Trimming removed 2 bases from V and 7 bases from J; junction bases left unmatched: 5. From germline, CDR1 is MDHEN and CDR2 SYDVKM. The CDR3 extends over 14 amino acids. As DNA, the CDR3 is TGTGCCAGCAGTTTAGGGGACAGGGGTCGGGAGCAGTACTTC. This sequence encodes CASSLGDRGREQYF. Variable domain in full (rest from reference TRBV28 and TRBJ2-7): DVKVTQSSRYLVKRTGEKVFLECVQDMDHENMFWYRQDPGLGLRLIYFSYDVKMKEKGDIPEGYSVSREKKERFSLILESASTNQTSMYLCASSLGDRGREQYFGPGTRLTVT.

This clone was recorded at least ten times. The V and J genes are TRBV30 and TRBJ1-2; the match to TRBD1 covers 7 bases. The ends lost 1 base at V and 1 base at J; junction bases unmatched: 9. CDR3 length: 16 residues. CDR1 is GTSNPN, CDR2 SVGIG, per germline (reference sequence). The CDR3 region is CAWSAYTGTVNYGYTF. The CDR3 region has the DNA TGTGCCTGGAGTGCTTATACCGGGACAGTTAACTATGGCTACACCTTC.

This clone was counted only a few times. The chain joins TRBV19 to TRBJ2-5; 10 bases are a match to TRBD2. Trimming at V came to 5 bases and at J to 4 bases, leaving 1 base not matched to a gene. This CDR3 is 13 amino acids long. The germline V gene encodes CDR1 LNHDA and CDR2 SQIVND (reference sequence). The CDR3, as DNA: TGTGCCAGTAGTCGGACTAGCGGAGAGACCCAGTACTTC. This gives the protein CASSRTSGETQYF.

The rearrangement joins TRBV7-6 to TRBJ2-3, with 8 bases identical to TRBD2. Germline-derived CDR1 and CDR2 are SGHVS and FNYEAQ. With 0 bases clipped from V and 5 bases from J, the junction kept 10 bases outside the gene matches. CDR3 length: 17 amino acids. For the CDR3, the DNA is TGTGCCAGCAGCTTAGCGCCTGCGGGGGGTTCCCGAGATACGCAGTATTTT. This encodes CASSLAPAGGSRDTQYF.

V and J are TRBV5-1 and TRBJ1-6; 7 bases match TRBD1. The CDR3 totals 17 residues. In germline, CDR1 is SGHRS, CDR2 YFSETQ. Losses at the gene ends were 6 bases for V and 0 bases for J; bases not matched to a gene: 9. CDR3 sequence reads: CASTDRDSSSYNSPLHF. CDR3 in DNA: TGCGCCAGCACAGATCGGGACAGCAGCTCCTATAATTCACCCCTCCACTTT.

The chain is built from TRBV9 and TRBJ2-3; possibly TRBD1 for D (6 bases). V was clipped by 2 bases and J by 2 bases, with 9 bases between them. CDR1 and CDR2 (germline): SGDLS, YYNGEE. The CDR3 contains 14 residues. The CDR3 DNA reads TGTGCCAGCAGCGTTCGGACAGACACAGATACGCAGTATTTT. It translates to CASSVRTDTDTQYF. Using reference TRBV9 and TRBJ2-3 for the parts outside the CDR3, the full variable domain is DSGVTQTPKHLITATGQRVTLRCSPRSGDLSVYWYQQSLDQGLQFLIQYYNGEERAKGNILERFSAQQFPDLHSELNLSSLELGDSALYFCASSVRTDTDTQYFGPGTRLTVL.

This sequence joins TRBV18 and TRBJ2-3; 7 bases line up with TRBD2. This CDR3 region has 17 residues. After removal of 3 bases from V and 5 bases from J, the junction contained 14 bases not matched to a gene. Germline CDR1 is KGHSH and CDR2 is LQKENI. The CDR3 here is CASSPLPAGGGGDTQYF. The CDR3 nucleotides are TGTGCCAGCTCACCCCTCCCCGCCGGCGGCGGGGGAGATACGCAGTATTTT.

In its sample, this clone was seen a few times. The chain links TRBV9 to TRBJ2-2; 8 nucleotides match TRBD1. In germline, CDR1 is SGDLS, CDR2 YYNGEE. V lost 0 bases to trimming and J lost 4 bases; unmatched junction nucleotides: 5. The CDR3 is 16 amino acids. The CDR3 DNA reads as TGTGCCAGCAGCGTAGGGCAGGGGGCGCTCACCGGGGAGCTGTTTTTT. Protein: CASSVGQGALTGELFF. Supplemented by reference TRBV9 and TRBJ2-2, the full variable domain reads DSGVTQTPKHLITATGQRVTLRCSPRSGDLSVYWYQQSLDQGLQFLIQYYNGEERAKGNILERFSAQQFPDLHSELNLSSLELGDSALYFCASSVGQGALTGELFFGEGSRLTVL.

The chain uses TRBV5-1 and TRBJ2-7; TRBD2 might be the D (6 bases). With 1 base removed from V and 3 bases from J, the gap between germline ends came to 8 bases. Germline CDR1 reads SGHRS; CDR2 reads YFSETQ. The CDR3 loop spans 13 amino acids. CDR3 sequence (DNA): TGCGCCAGCAGCTTGAGACTAGACTACGAGCAGTACTTC. It is translated as CASSLRLDYEQYF.

V usage is TRBV7-9 and J usage is TRBJ2-7, with 9 bases that match TRBD1. Germline CDR1 reads SEHNR; CDR2 reads FQNEAQ (reference sequence). V shed 4 bases and J 6 bases; nucleotides not matched to a gene: 10. There are 15 residues in the CDR3. CDR3 protein: CASSSTGTGMIEQYF. The CDR3 DNA is TGTGCCAGCAGCTCGACCGGGACAGGGATGATCGAGCAGTACTTC.